Listed here are 27 T cell receptor beta chains from one sample, sequenced in a study of sequential checkpoint blockade in melanoma. This table comes from immunoSEQ multiplex PCR, and its TCRdb copy is limited to in-frame clones, with some not included. Found here are more than 10,000 clones, about three quarters of them singletons; the top ten hold more than 45%. Treatment indicated: randomized to nivolumab then ipilimumab (arm A) or the reverse (arm B). The source material was CD8+ T cells sorted from blood (inferred from file names), sampled from a patient given nivolumab and ipilimumab in sequence. These receptors all stem from a human donor with melanoma.

The CDR3 protein is CASKSGQAGELFF. CDR3 in DNA: TGTGCCAGCAAATCCGGACAGGCCGGGGAGCTGTTTTTT. This chain joins TRBV6-4 and TRBJ2-2; TRBD1 aligns across 7 bases. V dropped 7 bases and J dropped 6; count of bases not matched to a gene: 5. Germline CDR1 is MRHNA and CDR2 is SNTAGT. The CDR3 covers 13 residues.

This clone has more than one count but fewer than ten. The chain recombines TRBV15 with TRBJ2-2, with 7 bases matching TRBD2. After removal of 0 bases from V and 4 bases from J, the junction contained 8 bases not matched to a gene. Germline assignment: CDR1 LNHNV and CDR2 YYDKDF (reference sequence). CDR3 size: 17 residues. CDR3 loop: CATSRDLGGAPTGELFF. CDR3 bases: TGTGCCACCAGCAGAGATTTGGGAGGGGCACCCACCGGGGAGCTGTTTTTT.

The chain combines TRBV5-1 with TRBJ2-3; 12 positions match TRBD2. The CDR3 runs to 16 residues. Trimming removed 4 bases from V and 0 bases from J; junction bases left unmatched: 3. The V gene's germline CDR1 is SGHRS and CDR2 YFSETQ. The CDR3 coding sequence is TGCGCCAGCAGCCTGGGGACTAGCGGGAGCACAGATACGCAGTATTTT. This codes for CASSLGTSGSTDTQYF.

The chain recombines TRBV7-8 with TRBJ2-7, with TRBD2 as a possible D gene (7 bases). V was shortened by 1 base and J by 5 bases, with 15 bases between the two germline ends. The CDR3 is made up of 15 amino acids. The germline V gene encodes CDR1 SGHVS and CDR2 FQNEAQ. CDR3 bases: TGTGCCAGCAGCTTAGGGGGGGGCCCTACTCACGAGCAGTACTTC. Translated, it gives CASSLGGGPTHEQYF.

The chain recombines TRBV4-1 with TRBJ1-3, with 10 bases matching TRBD1. V dropped 4 bases and J dropped 3; count of bases not matched to a gene: 6. Germline values: CDR1 MGHRA, CDR2 YSYEKL. The CDR3 has 16 amino acids. CDR3 DNA: TGCGCCAGCAGCCCCCAGGGACAGGGGATTGGAAACACCATATATTTT. Translating it yields CASSPQGQGIGNTIYF.

This clone was seen once. CDR3 loop: CASSVGGGGSLYEQYF. CDR3 nucleotides: TGTGCCAGCAGCGTAGGAGGGGGGGGCAGCCTGTACGAGCAGTACTTC. V is TRBV9 and J is TRBJ2-7, with a tentative D call TRBD2 (7 bases). This CDR3 has 16 residues. The V gene's germline CDR1 is SGDLS and CDR2 YYNGEE. Trimming took off 0 bases at V and 4 bases at J, with 17 bases between the two ends. Complete variable domain (other parts from reference TRBV9 and TRBJ2-7): DSGVTQTPKHLITATGQRVTLRCSPRSGDLSVYWYQQSLDQGLQFLIQYYNGEERAKGNILERFSAQQFPDLHSELNLSSLELGDSALYFCASSVGGGGSLYEQYFGPGTRLTVT.

This clone is deemed medium-sized. The rearrangement uses TRBV4-3 and TRBJ2-2, with TRBD2 as a possible D gene (6 bases). CDR1 is LGHNA and CDR2 is YSLEER in the germline V gene. V dropped 3 bases and J dropped 3 bases, with 11 bases sitting between them. The CDR3 is 15 residues long. DNA of the CDR3: TGCGCCAGCAGCCAGGGGACTCAATACACCGGGGAGCTGTTTTTT. Its translation: CASSQGTQYTGELFF.

This chain connects TRBV7-9 to TRBJ2-5; D possibly corresponds to TRBD2 (6 bases). CDR3 size: 15 residues. Germline lookup yields CDR1 SEHNR and CDR2 FQNEAQ (reference sequence). Trimming cost V 1 base and J 7 bases, with 16 bases left between them. CDR3 in amino acids: CASSLEGRRGSTQYF. CDR3 nucleotide sequence: TGTGCCAGCAGCTTAGAAGGGAGGAGAGGTTCGACCCAGTACTTC.

V is TRBV9 and J is TRBJ2-5; TRBD1 agrees at 10 bases. The V gene end was trimmed by 2 bases and the J gene end by 2 bases; junction bases not matched to a gene: 3. Germline CDR1 and CDR2: SGDLS and YYNGEE. The CDR3 spans 15 residues. The CDR3 loop reads CASSVTGGRQETQYF. The CDR3 DNA is TGTGCCAGCAGCGTGACAGGGGGCAGGCAAGAGACCCAGTACTTC. Filled out from reference TRBV9 and TRBJ2-5, the complete variable domain reads DSGVTQTPKHLITATGQRVTLRCSPRSGDLSVYWYQQSLDQGLQFLIQYYNGEERAKGNILERFSAQQFPDLHSELNLSSLELGDSALYFCASSVTGGRQETQYFGPGTRLLVL.

The CDR3 sequence: CASHSTGPWQGDSGANVLTF. The CDR3 DNA follows: TGCGCCAGCCACTCGACAGGCCCTTGGCAGGGGGACTCTGGGGCCAACGTCCTGACTTTC. The V and J genes are TRBV4-3 and TRBJ2-6; 7 positions agree with TRBD1. Unmatched junction bases numbered 19, after V lost 8 bases and J lost 0 bases. Germline loops: CDR1 LGHNA, CDR2 YSLEER. The length of the CDR3 is 20 residues.

The chain links TRBV5-1 to TRBJ1-1; TRBD1 might be the D (5 bases). The CDR3 extends over 14 amino acids. V was shortened by 1 base and J by 1 base, with 8 bases between the two germline ends. The germline V gene encodes CDR1 SGHRS and CDR2 YFSETQ. Here the CDR3 reads CASSLRQGNTEAFF. In DNA form, the CDR3 reads TGCGCCAGCAGCTTGCGGCAGGGGAACACTGAAGCTTTCTTT. Full variable domain (rest looked up from reference TRBV5-1 and TRBJ1-1): KAGVTQTPRYLIKTRGQQVTLSCSPISGHRSVSWYQQTPGQGLQFLFEYFSETQRNKGNFPGRFSGRQFSNSRSEMNVSTLELGDSALYLCASSLRQGNTEAFFGQGTRLTVV.

V gene TRBV7-2 combines with J gene TRBJ2-7, with 7 bases lining up with TRBD2. The CDR3 has 17 amino acids. Germline trimming cut 2 bases from V and 1 base from J; bases unmatched to any gene: 11. Germline V gene data show CDR1 as SGHTA and CDR2 as FQGNSA. For the CDR3, the DNA is TGTGCCAGCAGCTTATTTGGGGGAGCGGGATCTTCCTACGAGCAGTACTTC. The encoded protein is CASSLFGGAGSSYEQYF.

J is TRBJ2-7 and V is TRBV27, with 9 bases lining up with TRBD1. The CDR3 loop spans 14 amino acids. CDR1 is MNHEY, CDR2 SMNVEV, per germline (reference sequence). V lost 5 bases to trimming and J lost 6 bases; unmatched junction nucleotides: 8. Here the CDR3 reads CASSPGQGIGEQYF. The CDR3 DNA reads TGTGCCAGCAGTCCCGGACAGGGGATCGGCGAGCAGTACTTC.

The gene calls are TRBV4-1 and TRBJ2-3; TRBD2 aligns across 8 bases. The CDR3 spans 15 residues. CDR1 is MGHRA, CDR2 YSYEKL, per germline. The ends lost 3 bases at V and 5 bases at J; junction bases unmatched: 7. This chain's CDR3 is CASSQSGGAIDTQYF. The DNA for the CDR3 is TGCGCCAGCAGCCAGAGCGGGGGAGCTATAGATACGCAGTATTTT.

This clone was found once. V gene TRBV4-1 combines with J gene TRBJ2-7; the match to TRBD1 covers 8 bases. Trimming at V came to 4 bases and at J to 1 base, leaving 3 bases not matched to a gene. CDR1 is MGHRA and CDR2 is YSYEKL in the germline V gene. CDR3 length: 14 amino acids. CDR3 loop: CASSLGQGSYEQYF. The CDR3, as DNA: TGCGCCAGCAGCCTAGGACAGGGTTCCTACGAGCAGTACTTC.

This rearrangement joins TRBV28 to TRBJ2-7; the D is unclear. This CDR3 is built from 12 residues. Deletions cut 3 bases from V and 7 bases from J, with 10 bases between. Germline CDR1 MDHEN, CDR2 SYDVKM. CDR3: CASSFISVEQYF. For the CDR3, the DNA is TGTGCCAGCAGTTTTATTTCGGTGGAGCAGTACTTC.

J is TRBJ2-1 and V is TRBV5-3, with 7 bases that match TRBD2. TRBV5-3 is recorded as an ORF, its role being uncertain. The V gene end was trimmed by 4 bases and the J gene end by 6 bases; junction bases not matched to a gene: 13. This CDR3 spans 16 amino acids. This chain's CDR3 is CARSARWTSKFNEQFF. The CDR3 nucleotides read TGTGCCAGAAGCGCCCGATGGACTAGTAAGTTCAATGAGCAGTTCTTC.

The V and J genes are TRBV15 and TRBJ2-7; D unresolved. Trimming cost V 6 bases and J 1 base, with 10 bases left between them. The germline V gene has CDR1 LNHNV and CDR2 YYDKDF (reference sequence). There are 13 residues in the CDR3. As DNA, the CDR3 is TGTGCCACCAGGTGGTCAGGATCCTACGAGCAGTACTTC. This translates into CATRWSGSYEQYF.

The chain recombines TRBV28 with TRBJ1-5, with 9 bases matching TRBD1. With V trimmed by 6 bases and J by 5 bases, 5 bases remained unmatched. Germline lookup yields CDR1 MDHEN and CDR2 SYDVKM. The length of the CDR3 is 14 residues. The CDR3 DNA sequence: TGTGCCAGCAGGACGGGACAGGGACATCAGCCCCAGCATTTT. This gives the protein CASRTGQGHQPQHF.

This rearrangement joins TRBV29-1 to TRBJ1-1; maybe TRBD1 (5 bases). The CDR3 runs to 11 residues. Germline assignment: CDR1 SQVTM and CDR2 ANQGSEA. V lost 6 bases and J lost 5, with 10 bases in between. In nucleotides, the CDR3 is TGCAGCGTGCCGGGGGGTACTGAAGCTTTCTTT. Translation: CSVPGGTEAFF.

The chain has TRBV19 and TRBJ2-7; 9 nucleotides agree with TRBD2. J gave up 5 bases and V 1 base, and 6 bases lay outside the gene matches. The CDR3 contains 15 residues. Germline CDR1 LNHDA, CDR2 SQIVND (reference sequence). CDR3 region: CASSIVGTSIHEQYF. The CDR3 DNA sequence: TGTGCCAGTAGTATAGTTGGGACTAGCATCCACGAGCAGTACTTC.

This chain connects TRBV6-4 to TRBJ2-3; 10 bases are shared with TRBD2. The CDR3 consists of 15 residues. The V and J ends lost 8 bases and 2 bases, in that order; junction bases with no gene match: 7. Germline loops: CDR1 MRHNA, CDR2 SNTAGT. Here the CDR3 reads CASCPSGGDTDTQYF. The CDR3 nucleotides read TGTGCCAGCTGCCCTAGCGGGGGAGACACAGATACGCAGTATTTT.

A single count supports this clone. The CDR3: CASSQGRGHTEAFF. The CDR3 nucleotides are TGTGCCAGCAGCCAAGGGAGGGGGCACACTGAAGCTTTCTTT. This chain connects TRBV14 to TRBJ1-1, with 7 bases lining up with TRBD1. The CDR3 totals 14 residues. Unmatched junction bases numbered 2, after V lost 1 base and J lost 3 bases. From germline, CDR1 is SGHDN and CDR2 FVKESK.

The chain carries TRBV27 and TRBJ2-3; possible D gene TRBD2, 6 bases. Trimming took off 3 bases at V and 6 bases at J, with 7 bases between the two ends. The CDR3 has 12 amino acids. From germline, CDR1 is MNHEY and CDR2 SMNVEV (reference sequence). CDR3 nucleotides: TGTGCCAGCAGTTTTGGGGGGGATACGCAGTATTTT. Amino acid sequence: CASSFGGDTQYF.

The chain combines TRBV9 with TRBJ2-5, with unresolved D. Germline lookup yields CDR1 SGDLS and CDR2 YYNGEE. CDR3 size: 15 residues. Trimming took 2 bases from V and 1 from J, leaving 12 bases between them. The CDR3 bases are TGTGCCAGCAGCGTTGGGTCTTCGGGCCAAGAGACCCAGTACTTC. This codes for CASSVGSSGQETQYF.

This clone showed up just a few times. V is TRBV6-1 and J is TRBJ2-5; D perhaps matches TRBD1 (5 bases). V was cut by 1 base and J by 5 bases, with 17 bases left in between. Germline V gives CDR1 MNHNS, CDR2 SASEGT. The CDR3 has 16 residues. CDR3 nucleotide sequence: TGTGCCAGCAGTGAAGGGCAGGGCTCGGGTCGGGAGACCCAGTACTTC. Its protein is CASSEGQGSGRETQYF.

The V call is TRBV19, the J call TRBJ1-1; 8 nucleotides agree with TRBD1. The CDR3 is made up of 15 amino acids. The trim removed 1 base at V and 4 bases at J, leaving 5 bases unmatched. Germline V gene lookup returns CDR1 LNHDA and CDR2 SQIVND (reference sequence). DNA for the CDR3: TGTGCCAGTAGTATAGGGCCTACAGGGGGCACTGAAGCTTTCTTT. It specifies CASSIGPTGGTEAFF.